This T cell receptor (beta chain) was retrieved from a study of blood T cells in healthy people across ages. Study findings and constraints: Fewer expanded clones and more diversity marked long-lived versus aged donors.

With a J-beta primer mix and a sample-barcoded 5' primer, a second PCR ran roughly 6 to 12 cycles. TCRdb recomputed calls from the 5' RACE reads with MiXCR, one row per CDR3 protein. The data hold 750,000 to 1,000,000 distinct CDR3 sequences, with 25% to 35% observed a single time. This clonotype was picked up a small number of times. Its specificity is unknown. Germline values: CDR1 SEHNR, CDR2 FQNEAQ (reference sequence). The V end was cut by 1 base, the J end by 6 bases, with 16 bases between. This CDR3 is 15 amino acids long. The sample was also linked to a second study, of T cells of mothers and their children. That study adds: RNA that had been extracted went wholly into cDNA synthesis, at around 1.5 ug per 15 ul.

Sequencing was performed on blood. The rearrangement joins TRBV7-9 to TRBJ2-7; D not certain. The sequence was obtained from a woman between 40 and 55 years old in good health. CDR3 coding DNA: TGTGCCAGCAGCTTAGGTGCTCGGCCTACCGGCGAGCAGTACTTC. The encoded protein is CASSLGARPTGEQYF.